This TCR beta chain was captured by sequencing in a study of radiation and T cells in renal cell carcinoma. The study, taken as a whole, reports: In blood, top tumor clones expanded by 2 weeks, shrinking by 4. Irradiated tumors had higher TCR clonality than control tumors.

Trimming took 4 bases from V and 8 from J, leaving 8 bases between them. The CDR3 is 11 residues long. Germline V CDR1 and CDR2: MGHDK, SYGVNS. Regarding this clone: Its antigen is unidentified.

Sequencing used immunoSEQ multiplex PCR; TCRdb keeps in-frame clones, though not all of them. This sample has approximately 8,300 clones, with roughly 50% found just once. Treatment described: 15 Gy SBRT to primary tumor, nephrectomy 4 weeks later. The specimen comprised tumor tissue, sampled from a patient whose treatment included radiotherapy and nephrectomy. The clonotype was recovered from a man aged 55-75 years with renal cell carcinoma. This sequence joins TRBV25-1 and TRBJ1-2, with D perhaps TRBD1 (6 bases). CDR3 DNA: TGTGCCAGCAGTGGGGGGCGCGGCTACACCTTC. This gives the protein CASSGGRGYTF.